A single sample is the source of the 30 T cell receptor beta chains below, sequenced in a study of shared clonotypes between healthy human individuals. Clones were read by immunoSEQ multiplex PCR, and TCRdb kept only the in-frame ones, dropping some. The repertoire consists of about 610,000 clones, with roughly 96% occurring once and the leading ten covering more than 0.085%. Only CD45RO-negative cells positively selected for CCR7 counted as naive CD8 cells, so terminally differentiated effector memory CD45RA+ cells were excluded. Sequencing used naive CD8+ T cells sorted from blood. The receptors originated from a woman in her thirties in good health.

The rearrangement links TRBV4-1 to TRBJ1-5; 8 bases line up with TRBD1. This CDR3 region has 20 residues. Germline CDR1 reads MGHRA; CDR2 reads YSYEKL. V dropped 0 bases and J dropped 0; count of bases not matched to a gene: 13. CDR3 sequence: CASSQDPPGQDDYSNQPQHF. The CDR3 DNA follows: TGCGCCAGCAGCCAAGATCCCCCGGGACAGGACGACTATAGCAATCAGCCCCAGCATTTT.

The rearrangement joins TRBV5-4 to TRBJ2-7; 11 nucleotides line up with TRBD1. The germline gives CDR1 SGHNT, CDR2 YYREEE (reference sequence). CDR3 length: 17 residues. The junction had 9 bases not matched to a gene; V was cut back by 1 base and J by 3 bases. The CDR3 region is CASSLRGPGTGGYEQYF. CDR3 nucleotides: TGTGCCAGCAGCTTGCGGGGACCCGGGACAGGGGGCTACGAGCAGTACTTC.

In DNA, the CDR3 is TGTGCCAGCAGTGAAAGGACTAGCGGGAGGAAGGTCGTATGGTTCTTC. Its translation is CASSERTSGRKVVWFF. The gene calls are TRBV6-1 and TRBJ2-1, with 14 bases aligning to TRBD2. The CDR3 is 16 residues long. Germline values: CDR1 MNHNS, CDR2 SASEGT. After removal of 2 bases from V and 15 bases from J, the junction contained 12 bases not matched to a gene.

V is TRBV25-1 and J is TRBJ2-5; 9 bases agree with TRBD1. Trimming at V came to 3 bases and at J to 4 bases, leaving 6 bases not matched to a gene. This CDR3 region has 15 residues. Germline V gene data show CDR1 as MGHDK and CDR2 as SYGVNS. For the CDR3, the DNA is TGTGCCAGCAGTGAGGGGACAGGGTTTATAGAGACCCAGTACTTC. It codes for CASSEGTGFIETQYF.

J is TRBJ1-1 and V is TRBV6-1; unclear D gene. Trimming shortened V by 2 bases and J by 1 base, and 14 bases separated the two germline ends. CDR1 is MNHNS, CDR2 SASEGT, per germline. This CDR3 comprises 16 residues. CDR3 nucleotides: TGTGCCAGCAGTGAAACGCCCCAACGGGGGAACACTGAAGCTTTCTTT. This codes for CASSETPQRGNTEAFF.

The chain employs TRBV7-3 and TRBJ1-1; maybe TRBD1 (5 bases). This CDR3 spans 13 amino acids. Trimming stripped 4 bases from V and 2 bases from J, with 8 bases between. Germline V gives CDR1 SGHTA, CDR2 FQGTGA. DNA for the CDR3: TGTGCCAGCAGCTCGACAGTAAACACTGAAGCTTTCTTT. Protein sequence: CASSSTVNTEAFF.

The CDR3 bases are TGTGCCAGTAGTATACAACTCAGGGGGGTCGCCCTGAACACTGAAGCTTTCTTT. The encoded protein is CASSIQLRGVALNTEAFF. V and J are TRBV19 and TRBJ1-1, with 7 bases lining up with TRBD1. This CDR3 contains 18 residues. Trimming took 2 bases from V and 0 from J; bases not matched to a gene: 12. Germline V lookup: CDR1 LNHDA, CDR2 SQIVND (reference sequence).

V and J are TRBV6-6 and TRBJ2-3; 7 bases match TRBD1. The germline V gene encodes CDR1 MNHNY and CDR2 SVGAGI (reference sequence). V shed 6 bases and J 0 bases; nucleotides not matched to a gene: 3. The CDR3 spans 14 residues. CDR3 sequence (DNA): TGTGCCAGCAGCCGGGGACAGAGCACAGATACGCAGTATTTT. Translated, it gives CASSRGQSTDTQYF.

The chain joins TRBV28 to TRBJ1-5; maybe TRBD1 (5 bases). CDR3 length: 11 amino acids. Germline V gene data show CDR1 as MDHEN and CDR2 as SYDVKM. Trimming left V 6 bases short and J 7 bases short, with 7 bases between. The chain's CDR3 is CASSGGQPQHF. In DNA form, the CDR3 reads TGTGCCAGCAGCGGGGGACAGCCCCAGCATTTT.

The chain employs TRBV7-8 and TRBJ2-1; 13 bases agree with TRBD2. The CDR3 extends over 16 amino acids. Trimming at V came to 5 bases and at J to 6 bases, leaving 7 bases not matched to a gene. Germline V gene data show CDR1 as SGHVS and CDR2 as FQNEAQ. CDR3 in amino acids: CASSPGLAGVVNEQFF. The CDR3 nucleotides are TGTGCCAGCAGCCCAGGACTAGCGGGAGTGGTCAATGAGCAGTTCTTC. The full variable domain, rest sourced from reference TRBV7-8 and TRBJ2-1, is GAGVSQSPRYKVAKRGQDVALRCDPISGHVSLFWYQQALGQGPEFLTYFQNEAQLDKSGLPSDRFFAERPEGSVSTLKIQRTQQEDSAVYLCASSPGLAGVVNEQFFGPGTRLTVL.

The chain is built from TRBV6-5 and TRBJ2-4, with D perhaps assigned TRBD1 or TRBD2 (5 bases each). The ends were cut back, 2 bases at V and 0 bases at J, with 11 bases in the middle. The CDR3 sequence is 16 residues long. Germline assignment: CDR1 MNHEY and CDR2 SVGAGI. CDR3 DNA sequence: TGTGCCAGCAGTTACGGGACGCCTCTAGCCAAAAACATTCAGTACTTC. It codes for CASSYGTPLAKNIQYF.

The V and J genes are TRBV20-1 and TRBJ2-1, with no clear D. V lost 3 bases and J lost 9, with 9 bases in between. Germline values: CDR1 DFQATT, CDR2 SNEGSKA (reference sequence). The CDR3 runs to 11 residues. The CDR3 sequence is CSASFPLEQFF. The CDR3 nucleotides are TGCAGTGCTAGTTTTCCTCTTGAGCAGTTCTTC.

The chain joins TRBV4-1 to TRBJ2-7, with TRBD2 matching over 8 bases. The germline gives CDR1 MGHRA, CDR2 YSYEKL. The V segment lost 0 bases and the J segment 0 bases; nucleotides outside the gene matches: 10. The CDR3 has 18 amino acids. The CDR3 here is CASSQDPPSTSGSYEQYF. The CDR3 DNA reads as TGCGCCAGCAGCCAAGATCCCCCGTCAACTAGCGGCTCCTACGAGCAGTACTTC.

V gene TRBV27 combines with J gene TRBJ2-2; no clear D gene. This CDR3 is built from 13 residues. Trimming stripped 2 bases from V and 7 bases from J, with 8 bases between. Germline lookup yields CDR1 MNHEY and CDR2 SMNVEV (reference sequence). CDR3 DNA: TGTGCCAGCAGTTTACCCCCCAGCGGGGAGCTGTTTTTT. Encoded protein: CASSLPPSGELFF.

The genes are TRBV15 and TRBJ2-2; 14 bases map to TRBD2. The V gene end was trimmed by 5 bases and the J gene end by 7 bases; junction bases not matched to a gene: 6. The CDR3 is 16 residues long. CDR1 is LNHNV, CDR2 YYDKDF, per germline (reference sequence). The CDR3 DNA is TGTGCCACCAGCGGGGGACTAGCGGGAGTTGACGGGGAGCTGTTTTTT. This codes for CATSGGLAGVDGELFF. Full variable domain (outside the CDR3, taken from reference TRBV15 and TRBJ2-2): DAMVIQNPRYQVTQFGKPVTLSCSQTLNHNVMYWYQQKSSQAPKLLFHYYDKDFNNEADTPDNFQSRRPNTSFCFLDIRSPGLGDTAMYLCATSGGLAGVDGELFFGEGSRLTVL.

The DNA for the CDR3 is TGTGCCAGCAGTCCATCGCGAGTCAGGTCGGGCACCGGGGAGCTGTTTTTT. It is translated as CASSPSRVRSGTGELFF. The chain uses TRBV27 and TRBJ2-2; no firm D call. This CDR3 region has 17 residues. Trimming left V 5 bases short and J 4 bases short, with 20 bases between. From germline, CDR1 is MNHEY and CDR2 SMNVEV (reference sequence).

The J gene is TRBJ2-3, the V gene TRBV28; no firm D call. The V end was cut by 3 bases, the J end by 1 base, with 11 bases between. There are 15 residues in the CDR3. CDR1 and CDR2 from the germline V gene are MDHEN and SYDVKM. The CDR3 DNA sequence: TGTGCCAGCAGTTTCACGACCGGAGGCACAGATACGCAGTATTTT. Its translation is CASSFTTGGTDTQYF.

This clone has just one count. Other DNA sequences in the same sample also yield this CDR3. This chain connects TRBV19 to TRBJ2-1, with D perhaps TRBD2 (5 bases). The V end lost 3 bases, the J end lost 8 bases, and 11 bases lay between the germline ends. The CDR3 length is 13 residues. The germline V gene has CDR1 LNHDA and CDR2 SQIVND (reference sequence). As DNA, the CDR3 is TGTGCCAGTAGTATCGGACTCGGCTATGAGCAGTTCTTC. This codes for CASSIGLGYEQFF.

In the case of this clone: Different DNA sequences within this sample yield the same CDR3. V is TRBV27 and J is TRBJ1-1; D gene ambiguous. The ends were cut back, 0 bases at V and 2 bases at J, with 7 bases in the middle. The V gene's germline CDR1 is MNHEY and CDR2 SMNVEV (reference sequence). The CDR3 covers 14 residues. The CDR3 region is CASSLSPGNTEAFF. The CDR3 coding sequence is TGTGCCAGCAGTTTATCTCCGGGAAACACTGAAGCTTTCTTT.

This clone was detected once. V gene TRBV5-4 combines with J gene TRBJ1-1, with unresolved D. There are 15 residues in the CDR3. Trimming removed 0 bases at V and 2 bases at J, with 11 bases between. From germline, CDR1 is SGHNT and CDR2 YYREEE (reference sequence). The CDR3 coding sequence is TGTGCCAGCAGCTTGGGGGTGGCGGAAAACACTGAAGCTTTCTTT. It translates to CASSLGVAENTEAFF.

This clone occurred a few times. The chain combines TRBV19 with TRBJ1-1; D remains unclear. Germline loops: CDR1 LNHDA, CDR2 SQIVND (reference sequence). CDR3 length: 15 residues. Trimming shortened V by 2 bases and J by 3 bases, and 13 bases separated the two germline ends. This CDR3 is CASSISQVEDTEAFF. CDR3 DNA sequence: TGTGCCAGTAGTATATCCCAGGTTGAGGACACTGAAGCTTTCTTT.

The chain has TRBV29-1 and TRBJ1-1, with 7 bases aligning to TRBD1. The trim removed 7 bases at V and 11 bases at J, leaving 13 bases unmatched. From germline, CDR1 is SQVTM and CDR2 ANQGSEA. The CDR3 is 12 residues long. CDR3 sequence reads: CSALLTGEGAFF. The CDR3 region has the DNA TGCAGCGCCTTACTAACAGGGGAGGGGGCTTTCTTT.

This chain uses TRBV9 with TRBJ2-1; no clear D. The V and J ends lost 4 bases and 9 bases respectively, with 14 bases between them. CDR1 is SGDLS, CDR2 YYNGEE, per germline. The CDR3 runs 13 residues. The DNA for the CDR3 is TGTGCCAGCAGCCCTCCCTCTAGGAGTGAGCAGTTCTTC. Amino acids: CASSPPSRSEQFF.

The rearrangement links TRBV4-1 to TRBJ2-7, with TRBD1 matching 9 bases. The CDR3 loop spans 16 amino acids. Germline V gene sequence: CDR1 MGHRA, CDR2 YSYEKL. V shed 4 bases, J shed 2 bases, and the junction held 9 bases outside the gene matches. The CDR3 coding sequence is TGCGCCAGCAGCCCCCCGACAAGGACAGGGGCCTACGAGCAGTACTTC. The encoded protein is CASSPPTRTGAYEQYF.

The chain uses TRBV6-5 and TRBJ1-1; TRBD1 is a possible D gene (5 bases). This CDR3 contains 11 residues. V was pared by 2 bases and J by 11 bases, with 9 bases between. Germline values: CDR1 MNHEY, CDR2 SVGAGI. The CDR3 bases are TGTGCCAGCAGTTACGGGGGTGGGGCTTTCTTT. This codes for CASSYGGGAFF.

V and J are TRBV5-1 and TRBJ2-7; TRBD2 aligns across 8 bases. Germline V gene data show CDR1 as SGHRS and CDR2 as YFSETQ. The CDR3 length is 14 residues. The J segment lost 3 bases and the V segment lost 2 bases, leaving 4 bases of the junction unmatched. The CDR3: CASSFTSGGYEQYF. The DNA of the CDR3 is TGCGCCAGCAGCTTTACTAGCGGAGGCTACGAGCAGTACTTC.

This chain joins TRBV2 and TRBJ2-5; D is undetermined. Trimming left V 6 bases short and J 5 bases short, with 7 bases between. CDR3 length equals 11 residues. Germline loops: CDR1 SNHLY, CDR2 FYNNEI. This CDR3 is CASRNSETQYF. CDR3 DNA: TGTGCCAGCAGGAACAGCGAGACCCAGTACTTC.

This chain joins TRBV9 and TRBJ1-1; 8 bases are a match to TRBD1. Germline trimming cut 3 bases from V and 0 bases from J; bases unmatched to any gene: 13. The CDR3 extends over 18 amino acids. The germline gives CDR1 SGDLS, CDR2 YYNGEE. The CDR3 spells CASSAVDTTGDLNTEAFF. The CDR3 nucleotides read TGTGCCAGCAGCGCCGTAGACACGACAGGGGATTTGAACACTGAAGCTTTCTTT.

V and J are TRBV5-6 and TRBJ2-2; D perhaps matches TRBD1 (5 bases). The germline CDR1 and CDR2 sequences are SGHDT and YYEEEE. Trimming left V 1 base short and J 7 bases short, with 14 bases between. The CDR3 is 15 amino acids. This CDR3 is CASSLKGFLVGELFF. The CDR3 coding sequence is TGTGCCAGCAGCTTGAAGGGGTTCCTTGTCGGGGAGCTGTTTTTT.

The chain carries TRBV2 and TRBJ1-4; TRBD1 agrees at 9 bases. Germline values: CDR1 SNHLY, CDR2 FYNNEI. V dropped 3 bases and J dropped 0; count of bases not matched to a gene: 5. The CDR3 loop spans 17 amino acids. This chain's CDR3 is CASSDPGQGATNEKLFF. The CDR3, as DNA: TGTGCCAGCAGTGACCCGGGACAGGGTGCAACTAATGAAAAACTGTTTTTT.